This T cell receptor beta chain emerged from a study of control samples from healthy donors and cancer patients. The table lists this clone with a count of one. Other DNA sequences in this sample translate to the same CDR3. Clones were sequenced by immunoSEQ multiplex PCR, and TCRdb holds only the in-frame ones, with some missing. The table lists 130,000 to 150,000 clones, 80% to 95% of them singletons. The CDR3 runs to 14 residues. The germline V gene has CDR1 MNHNS and CDR2 SASEGT. Trimming took off 3 bases at V and 4 bases at J, with 10 bases between the two ends. The rearrangement uses TRBV6-1 and TRBJ1-3; D remains unclear. Input material: blood. This clonotype was obtained from a man between 18 and 35 years old in good health. Here the CDR3 reads CASSDGVSGNTIYF. The CDR3 bases are TGTGCCAGCAGTGACGGGGTTTCAGGAAACACCATATATTTT.